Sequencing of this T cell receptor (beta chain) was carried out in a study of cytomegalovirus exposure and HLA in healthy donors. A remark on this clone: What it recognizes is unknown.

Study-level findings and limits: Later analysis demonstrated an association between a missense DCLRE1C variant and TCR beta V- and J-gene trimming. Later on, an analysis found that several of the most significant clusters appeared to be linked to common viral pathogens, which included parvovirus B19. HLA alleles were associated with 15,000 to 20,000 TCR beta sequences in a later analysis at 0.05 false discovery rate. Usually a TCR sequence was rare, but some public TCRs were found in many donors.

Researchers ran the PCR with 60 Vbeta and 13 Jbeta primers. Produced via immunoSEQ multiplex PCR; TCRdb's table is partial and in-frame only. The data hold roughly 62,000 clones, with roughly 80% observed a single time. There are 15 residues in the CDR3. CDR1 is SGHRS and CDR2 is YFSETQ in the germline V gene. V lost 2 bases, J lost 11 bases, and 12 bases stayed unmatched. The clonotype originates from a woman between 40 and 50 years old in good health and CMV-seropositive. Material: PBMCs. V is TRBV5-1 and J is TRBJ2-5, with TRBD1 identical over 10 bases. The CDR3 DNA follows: TGCGCCAGCAGCTTTCTCCGGGACAGGGGACATGGGCAGTACTTC. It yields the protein CASSFLRDRGHGQYF.